This record concerns one T cell receptor beta chain sequence. Its specificity is not known. This entry comes from a study of T cells in localized non-small cell lung cancer. General observations from the study: Across samples, adjacent lung featured a median roughly 60 of the top 100 tumor clones.

TCRdb's copy holds only in-frame clones and misses some; the assay was immunoSEQ multiplex PCR. The sample holds fewer than 40,000 clones, over 75% seen once. CDR3 size: 13 residues. Germline CDR1 and CDR2: KGHSH and LQKENI. Trimming removed 6 bases from V and 5 bases from J, with 11 bases in between. The chain has TRBV18 and TRBJ1-5; D is possibly TRBD1 (6 bases). The sequencing used peripheral blood mononuclear cells, collected before any cancer treatment. This TCR was sampled from a woman aged 40 to 75 with stage III lung adenocarcinoma. The CDR3 DNA reads as TGTGCCAGCTCTCCGGCAGGGGATCAGCCCCAGCATTTT. Translating gives CASSPAGDQPQHF.